The entry that follows covers one T cell receptor beta chain sequence. The target antigen is unknown. This CDR3 comprises 15 residues. V gave up 6 bases and J gave up 4 bases, with 18 bases separating them. Germline CDR1 is MNHNY and CDR2 is SVGAGI (reference sequence). This specimen comes from a study of T cell repertoires in cytomegalovirus infection. Study summary: Recently described HLA-C-restricted plus well-studied HLA-B-restricted CMV epitopes were used. From public TCR beta signatures came an indication of both CMV infection and matching HLA type. Whole-study results and caveats: CMV carriers having the relevant HLA were flagged by cumulative public TCR beta family frequency. HLA-C-restricted CMV-specific TCR beta clonotypes prevailed in the ex vivo response.

TCRdb reprocessed the reads via MiXCR and lists one record per CDR3 protein. The data show approximately 910,000 distinct CDR3 sequences, approximately 31% seen once. J is TRBJ2-5 and V is TRBV6-6; D gene uncertain. This clonotype was sampled from a human donor in good health (CMV status not recorded). Some clones in this sample may be carry-over from other donors' samples. The sequences come from cultured CD8+ T cells from PBMCs, collected from culture after CMV antigen stimulation. The CDR3 here is CASSRTRILGETQYF. DNA for the CDR3: TGTGCCAGCAGCCGAACGAGAATTTTGGGAGAGACCCAGTACTTC.